This T cell receptor (beta chain) was recovered during a study of early T cells in non-severe SARS-CoV-2 infection. Study details: The authors sequenced bulk RNA from unsorted whole blood, leaving chains unpaired.

This clonotype was seen many times. The ends were cut back, 5 bases at V and 1 base at J, with 15 bases in the middle. Germline V gene data show CDR1 as LGHDT and CDR2 as YNNKEL (reference sequence). The CDR3 covers 15 residues. cDNA molecules, individually, were tagged with unique molecular identifiers. Each CDR3 protein is one row after TCRdb ran MiXCR on the 5' RACE reads. This table has about 110,000 distinct CDR3 sequences, 9% to 14% appearing once. The sample comprised whole blood. V gene TRBV3-1 combines with J gene TRBJ2-7, with D tentatively TRBD2 (5 bases). This clonotype originated in an adult who was a healthcare worker with PCR-confirmed SARS-CoV-2 infection or an uninfected control (not recorded which). CDR3 sequence: CASSFGNGISYEQYF. The CDR3, as DNA: TGTGCCAGCAGCTTTGGTAACGGGATTTCCTACGAGCAGTACTTC.